What follows describes a single T cell receptor (beta chain). Antigen specificity is unknown. Germline is not matched at one junction end, which may reflect a read error. This CDR3 region has 14 residues. Germline V gives CDR1 MDHEN, CDR2 SYDVKM. The sample comes from a study of memory CD4+ T cells and cytomegalovirus serostatus. Turning to the study itself: Donors were healthy Belgian adults, several CMV seropositive and fewer than 30 seronegative.

Study conclusions and caveats: The CMV-associated TCR signature appears largely within the CD4+ memory repertoire.

Per the original data handling: Out-of-frame sequences were removed, leaving roughly 2,200,000 distinct TCRbeta sequences. Assay used: immunoSEQ multiplex PCR; TCRdb lists only in-frame clones, some missing. For V, J and clone size, that table is used; D and trimming come from the DNA. The sample yields about 50,000 clones, approximately 78% seen once. The sort gate was single viable CD3+CD4+CD8-CD45RO+ cells for memory CD4+ T cells. Positive selection with CD4 microbeads enriched total CD4+ T cells. The sequence derives from an adult in good health and CMV-seronegative. The sample comprised memory CD4+ T cells from blood. This chain links TRBV28 with TRBJ2-1, with 8 positions matching TRBD2. The CDR3 sequence is CACRGGSGIFGQFF. CDR3 nucleotide sequence: TGTGCCTGCAGAGGCGGTAGCGGGATATTTGGGCAGTTCTTC. Supplemented by reference TRBV28 and TRBJ2-1, the full variable domain reads DVKVTQSSRYLVKRTGEKVFLECVQDMDHENMFWYRQDPGLGLRLIYFSYDVKMKEKGDIPEGYSVSREKKERFSLILESASTNQTSMYLCACRGGSGIFGQFFGPGTRLTVL.